This T cell receptor beta chain was obtained from a study of radiotherapy plus CTLA-4 blockade in lung cancer. Whole-study findings and limits: After radiotherapy and ipilimumab, tumor-derived clones expanded in peripheral blood.

J lost 4 bases, V lost 4 bases, and 5 bases had no gene match. CDR1 SGDLS and CDR2 YYNGEE come from the germline V gene. This CDR3 spans 15 amino acids. This clone was counted only a few times. Its antigen is currently unknown. Generated by immunoSEQ multiplex PCR, the TCRdb table keeps only in-frame clones and is missing some. The repertoire holds 50,000 to 65,000 clones, with about 77% as singletons. The chain joins TRBV9 to TRBJ1-4; TRBD1 matches at 9 bases. This clonotype was obtained from a human donor with non-small cell lung cancer whose response to radiotherapy plus ipilimumab could not be evaluated. Specimen: peripheral blood, collected from a patient treated with radiotherapy plus ipilimumab. Written as DNA, the CDR3 is TGTGCCAGCAGCCTGGACAGGGGATATAATGAAAAACTGTTTTTT. Protein: CASSLDRGYNEKLFF.